Reported below is one T cell receptor (beta chain). Germline values: CDR1 SEHNR, CDR2 FQNEAQ (reference sequence). Deletions cut 7 bases from V and 0 bases from J, with 15 bases between. CDR3 length equals 15 residues. This record comes from a study of blood T cell repertoires in COVID-19. Authors' methods: Reference gene primers were amplified, and this amplification served to estimate nucleated cell counts. This table comes from immunoSEQ multiplex PCR, and its TCRdb copy is limited to in-frame clones, with some not included. The V and J calls and clone size come from that table; D and trimming were worked out from the DNA. The sample lists roughly 77,000 clones; about 80% were seen once.

Material for sequencing was peripheral blood. The chain employs TRBV7-9 and TRBJ2-5; D not resolved. The clonotype originates from a woman aged 70-85 years with acute or convalescent COVID-19. The CDR3 sequence is CASILDSPYQETQYF. The CDR3 nucleotides are TGTGCCAGCATCCTCGACTCTCCGTACCAAGAGACCCAGTACTTC. The entire variable domain, with the rest obtained from reference TRBV7-9 and TRBJ2-5, is as follows: DTGVSQNPRHKITKRGQNVTFRCDPISEHNRLYWYRQTLGQGPEFLTYFQNEAQLEKSRLLSDRFSAERPKGSFSTLEIQRTEQGDSAMYLCASILDSPYQETQYFGPGTRLLVL.